This entry features one T cell receptor beta chain sequence. Germline assignment: CDR1 GTSNPN and CDR2 SVGIG (reference sequence). The CDR3 sequence is 17 residues long. V shed 2 bases and J 5 bases; nucleotides not matched to a gene: 14. The table came from immunoSEQ multiplex PCR; TCRdb's copy has only in-frame clones and leaves some out. The repertoire consists of over 30,000 clones, with 85% occurring once and the leading ten covering 17%. The data are from a study of blood T cell repertoires in COVID-19. Overall study context: The samples span acute and convalescent COVID-19 from the United States, Italy and Spain.

The TCR was taken from a woman aged 55-69 years with active COVID-19. Sequencing used peripheral blood. This chain links TRBV30 with TRBJ2-5; 10 bases align to TRBD2. CDR3 sequence: CAWSLGLAPNGQETQYF. CDR3 sequence (DNA): TGTGCCTGGAGTCTGGGACTAGCGCCAAACGGGCAGGAGACCCAGTACTTC.